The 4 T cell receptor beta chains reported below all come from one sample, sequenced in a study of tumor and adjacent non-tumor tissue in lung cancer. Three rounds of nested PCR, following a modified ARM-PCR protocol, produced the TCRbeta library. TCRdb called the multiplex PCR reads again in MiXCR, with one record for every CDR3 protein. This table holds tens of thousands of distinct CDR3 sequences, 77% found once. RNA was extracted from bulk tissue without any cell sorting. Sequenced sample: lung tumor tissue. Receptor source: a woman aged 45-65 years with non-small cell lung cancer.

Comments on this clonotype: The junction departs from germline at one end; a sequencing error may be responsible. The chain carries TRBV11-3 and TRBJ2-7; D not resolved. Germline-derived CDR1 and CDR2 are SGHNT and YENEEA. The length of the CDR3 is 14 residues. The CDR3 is CASSLSWISHEQYF. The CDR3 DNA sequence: TGTGCCAGCAGCCTTAGCTGGATAAGCCACGAGCAATACTTC.

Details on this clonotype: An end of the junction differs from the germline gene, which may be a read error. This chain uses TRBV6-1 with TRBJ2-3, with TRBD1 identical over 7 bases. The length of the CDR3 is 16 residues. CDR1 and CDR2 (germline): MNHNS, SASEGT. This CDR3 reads CVSSPTGYTSTDTQYF. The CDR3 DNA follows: TGTGTCAGCAGCCCGACAGGGTATACTAGTACAGATACGCAGTATTTT.

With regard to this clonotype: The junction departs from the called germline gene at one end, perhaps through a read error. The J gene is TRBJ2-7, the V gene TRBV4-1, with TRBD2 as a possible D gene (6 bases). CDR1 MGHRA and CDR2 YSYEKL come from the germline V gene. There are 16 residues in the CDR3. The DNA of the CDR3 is TGCGCCAGCGGCCAAGGAGGGGTAAACGATCACTACGAGCAATACTTC. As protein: CASGQGGVNDHYEQYF.

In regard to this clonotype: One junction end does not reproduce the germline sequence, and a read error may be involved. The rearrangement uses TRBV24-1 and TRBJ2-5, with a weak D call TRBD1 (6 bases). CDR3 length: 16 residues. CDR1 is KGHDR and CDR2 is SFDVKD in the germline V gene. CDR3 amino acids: CVTSDRPGTLEETQYF. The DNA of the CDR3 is TGTGTCACCAGTGACCGTCCCGGGACATTGGAAGAGACCCAGTACTTC.